The clone carrying this TCR beta chain has only a few counts. Its antigen is undetermined. These data come from a study of blood T cells in healthy people across ages. The study, taken as a whole, reports: Diversity was higher, and naive CD4+ cells more numerous, in long-lived donors than in aged donors.

Sample-barcoded 5' priming and a J-beta primer mix drove a second PCR of about 6 to 12 cycles. Using its own MiXCR run on the 5' RACE reads, TCRdb lists one record per CDR3 protein. Here the sample spans more than 1 million distinct CDR3 sequences, 40% to 50% being singletons. The CDR3 totals 15 residues. Germline V lookup: CDR1 SGHRS, CDR2 YFSETQ. The V gene lost 4 bases and the J gene lost 4 bases, with 18 bases spanning the gap. This chain uses TRBV5-1 with TRBJ2-7, with D perhaps matching TRBD1 (5 bases). Input material: blood. This TCR was sampled from a woman in her fifties or sixties in good health. The CDR3 DNA reads TGCGCCAGCAGCCAGGGCACTGGACCCGATTACGAGCAGTACTTC. Translating gives CASSQGTGPDYEQYF.